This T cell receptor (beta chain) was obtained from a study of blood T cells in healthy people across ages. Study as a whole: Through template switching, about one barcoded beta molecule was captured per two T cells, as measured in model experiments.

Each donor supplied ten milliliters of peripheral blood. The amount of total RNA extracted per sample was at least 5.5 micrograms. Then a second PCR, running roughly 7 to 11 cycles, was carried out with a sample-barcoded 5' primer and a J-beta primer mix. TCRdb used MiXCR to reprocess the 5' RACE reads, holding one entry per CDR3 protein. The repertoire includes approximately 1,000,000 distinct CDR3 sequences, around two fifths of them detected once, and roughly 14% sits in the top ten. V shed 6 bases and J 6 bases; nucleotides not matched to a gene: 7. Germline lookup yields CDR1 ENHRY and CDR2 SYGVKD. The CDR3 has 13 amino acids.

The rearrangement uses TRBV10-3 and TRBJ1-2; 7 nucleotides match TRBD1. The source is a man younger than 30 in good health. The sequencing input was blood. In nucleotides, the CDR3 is TGTGCCATCAGGCCGACAGGGAACCATGGCTACACCTTC. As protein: CAIRPTGNHGYTF.